This TCR beta chain was documented in a study of CD8 T cells in Susac syndrome. Random hexamers served to reverse transcribe roughly 0.45 to 1 ug RNA. TCRdb independently ran MiXCR on the immunoSEQ multiplex PCR reads; one entry per CDR3 protein. There are about 200,000 distinct CDR3 sequences in the sample; 90% to 95% occur only once, and 0.085% to 0.09% lies in the top ten. The CDR3 has 13 residues. CDR1 SGHVS and CDR2 FNYEAQ come from the germline V gene. V gave up 1 base and J gave up 8 bases, with 6 bases separating them. The chain joins TRBV7-6 to TRBJ1-6, with D unresolved. The receptor was isolated from a human donor with Susac syndrome. Sequenced sample: CD4+ T cells from PBMCs. CDR3 sequence reads: CASSLGGDSPLHF. CDR3 bases: TGTGCCAGCAGCTTAGGGGGTGATTCACCCCTCCACTTT.